A selection of T cell receptor beta chains follows, all from one sample in a study of vaccination and CD4 T cells after COVID-19. These TCRs' antigens remain unknown. One entry per CDR3 protein results from TCRdb running MiXCR on the PCR reads. Of around 12,000 distinct CDR3 sequences in the sample, under 60% were seen once. The source material was CD4+ T cells from blood, cultured in vitro. These receptor sequences come from a human donor who had recovered from COVID-19. Both conserved end residues are part of each CDR3. The order of the fields is V gene, D gene, clone size, J gene, CDR3 DNA, CDR3 protein. D genes are given only for firm matches. The size of a clone is reported for some rows only, either as once, few or many, or as a class for expanded clones.

>TRBV28|TRBD1|-|TRBJ1-1
TGTGCCTCATCACAGGGGAGGTACACTGAAGCTTTCTTT
CASSQGRYTEAFF
>TRBV6-2/TRBV6-3|TRBD2|-|TRBJ2-1
TGTGCCAGCAGTAGAAGCGGGAGCTTAAGTCTTCGTTACAATGAGCAGTTCTTC
CASSRSGSLSLRYNEQFF
>TRBV7-9|TRBD1|-|TRBJ1-1
TGTGCCAGCAGCTCTCCGGACAGGGAGCTATCTGAAGCTTTCTTT
CASSSPDRELSEAFF
>TRBV15|TRBD2|-|TRBJ2-1
TGTGCCACCAGCAGGGAACTAGCGACCTACAATGAGCAGTTCTTC
CATSRELATYNEQFF
>TRBV2|-|-|TRBJ2-4
TGTGCCAGCACGGCTGGGCAGGGCAACAAAAACATTCAGTACTTC
CASTAGQGNKNIQYF
>TRBV20-1|-|few|TRBJ2-2
TGCAGTGCTCCAGGTAGTCCTTACACCGGGGAGCTGTTTTTT
CSAPGSPYTGELFF
>TRBV11-3|TRBD1|-|TRBJ2-3
TGTGCCAGTAGCTCCGGACAGGGGGGCACAGATACGCAGTATTTT
CASSSGQGGTDTQYF
>TRBV7-6|TRBD1|-|TRBJ2-7
TGTGCCAGCACCACACGACAGGGAAGCTACGAGCAGTACTTC
CASTTRQGSYEQYF
>TRBV7-6|-|-|TRBJ1-6
TGTGCCAGCAGCTCGAACGAGGACCTACATAATTCACCCCTCCACTTT
CASSSNEDLHNSPLHF
>TRBV2|-|-|TRBJ2-5
TGTGCCAGCAGCACTCGCATGGCTATCCAAGAGACCCAGTACTTC
CASSTRMAIQETQYF
>TRBV27|-|-|TRBJ2-3
TGTGCCAGCAGTTCACCCCGGGGCACAGATACGCAGTATTTT
CASSSPRGTDTQYF
>TRBV20-1|TRBD1|few|TRBJ1-5
TGCAGTGCTAGAGAGGGACAGGATCATCAGCCCCAGCATTTT
CSAREGQDHQPQHF
>TRBV6-1|TRBD2|-|TRBJ2-5
TGTGCCAGCAGTGAACTGGCGGCTAGCGGGAGTGAGACCCAGTACTTC
CASSELAASGSETQYF
>TRBV7-2|TRBD2|-|TRBJ2-1
TGTGCCAGCAGCTTAGTTGGACTAGCGGGAAACAATGAGCAGTTCTTC
CASSLVGLAGNNEQFF
>TRBV19|-|medium-sized|TRBJ1-4
TGTGCCAGTACCCCCTGGGGCAGTAATGAAAAACTGTTTTTT
CASTPWGSNEKLFF
>TRBV20-1|-|-|TRBJ2-1
TGCAGTGCTAGAGAGGGACCATCGTACAATGAGCAGTTCTTC
CSAREGPSYNEQFF
>TRBV10-3|-|-|TRBJ2-3
TGTGCCACCAGGGCTAGCACAGATACGCAGTATTTT
CATRASTDTQYF
>TRBV20-1|TRBD2|-|TRBJ2-2
TGCAGTGCTAGAGGGACTAGCGGGAGGGCCGGGGAGCTGTTTTTT
CSARGTSGRAGELFF
>TRBV28|-|-|TRBJ1-5
TGTGCCAGCAGTGGCAGGACAGCCCGAAATAGCAATCAGCCCCAGCATTTT
CASSGRTARNSNQPQHF
>TRBV3-1|-|-|TRBJ1-6
TGTGCCAGCAGCCAAGATGTCGTAGGGTCACCCCTCCACTTT
CASSQDVVGSPLHF
>TRBV19|-|-|TRBJ1-1
TGTGCCAGTAGTAGTGGGGGGGTTGGGAACACTGAAGCTTTCTTT
CASSSGGVGNTEAFF
>TRBV20-1|TRBD1|-|TRBJ1-2
TGCAGTGCTAATGACAGGGACACTAACTATGGCTACACCTTC
CSANDRDTNYGYTF
>TRBV6-1|TRBD2|-|TRBJ2-7
TGTGCCAGCAGTCTAGAGACTAGCGGGGGCTACGAGCAGTACTTC
CASSLETSGGYEQYF
>TRBV5-4|TRBD1|once|TRBJ2-7
TGTGCCAGCAGCTTGTCGTCAGGGGGTGTGTACGAGCAGTACTTC
CASSLSSGGVYEQYF
>TRBV20-1|-|few|TRBJ2-5
TGCAGTGCTAGCGATTCCGGAAGGAACCAAGAGACCCAGTACTTC
CSASDSGRNQETQYF
>TRBV5-4|-|medium-sized|TRBJ2-3
TGTGCCAGCAGCTTGGCTGCGGGCACAGATACGCAGTATTTT
CASSLAAGTDTQYF
>TRBV20-1|-|-|TRBJ1-1
TGCAGTGCTAGAAAGGGTATGACGGACACTGAAGCTTTCTTT
CSARKGMTDTEAFF
>TRBV7-2|-|few|TRBJ2-2
TGTGCCAGCAGCTTAGAGAGGACCGGGGAGCTGTTTTTT
CASSLERTGELFF
>TRBV20-1|TRBD2|few|TRBJ2-3
TGCAGTGTTCCCCCACTATCACTAGCGGTGGCAGATACGCAGTATTTT
CSVPPLSLAVADTQYF
>TRBV28|-|-|TRBJ1-6
TGTGCCAGCAGTTTAACGCAGGGCTCTAATTCACCCCTCCACTTT
CASSLTQGSNSPLHF
>TRBV19|-|-|TRBJ1-5
TGTGCCAGTACGGTCACTCCTAGCAATCAGCCCCAGCATTTT
CASTVTPSNQPQHF
>TRBV20-1|-|-|TRBJ1-5
TGCAGTGCTAGCGACCCGAATAGCAATCAGCCCCAGCATTTT
CSASDPNSNQPQHF
>TRBV7-9|TRBD1|few|TRBJ1-5
TGTGCCAGCAGCTCCGACAGGGCGCCTCAGCCCCAGCATTTT
CASSSDRAPQPQHF
>TRBV6-4|-|few|TRBJ2-2
TGTGCCAGCAGTCCACACCCAGAGAACACCGGGGAGCTGTTTTTT
CASSPHPENTGELFF
>TRBV2|-|-|TRBJ2-1
TGTGCCAGCAGTTACCTCCTAGGGCAGTTCTTC
CASSYLLGQFF
>TRBV5-1|TRBD1|-|TRBJ2-7
TGCGCCAGCAGCTTTACAGGGGAGCGCGAGCAGTACTTC
CASSFTGEREQYF
>TRBV19|TRBD2|few|TRBJ2-1
TGTGCCAGTAGTATTTCTAGCGGGTGGGGCGATGAGCAGTTCTTC
CASSISSGWGDEQFF
>TRBV20-1|TRBD1|-|TRBJ2-2
TGCAGTGCTAGAGATGACGTCAGGGGGCACACCGGGGAGCTGTTTTTT
CSARDDVRGHTGELFF
>TRBV11-2|-|-|TRBJ2-7
TGTGCCAGCAGCCCCGGACACTACGAGCAGTACTTC
CASSPGHYEQYF
>TRBV20-1|TRBD2|-|TRBJ2-3
TGCAGTGCTAGACCCGGGACTAGCGGGAGCGGCACAGATACGCAGTATTTT
CSARPGTSGSGTDTQYF
>TRBV11-2|TRBD2|-|TRBJ2-1
TGTGCCAGCAGCACGATGACTAGCGGATACAATGAGCAGTTCTTC
CASSTMTSGYNEQFF
>TRBV6-1|-|-|TRBJ2-2
TGTGCCAGCAGTCGCAGTACCGGGGAGCTGTTTTTT
CASSRSTGELFF
>TRBV20-1|-|-|TRBJ2-3
TGCAGTGCTAGCCGTACTAGCTTTTGGGGCACAGATACGCAGTATTTT
CSASRTSFWGTDTQYF
>TRBV30|-|-|TRBJ1-6
TGTGCCTGGAGGGAAACAGGGAGTTCACCCCTCCACTTT
CAWRETGSSPLHF
>TRBV28|TRBD1|-|TRBJ2-3
TGTGCCAGCAGACAGGGGGCCACAGATACGCAGTATTTT
CASRQGATDTQYF
>TRBV27|-|few|TRBJ1-5
TGTGCCAGCAGTTCCCAGACAGGAAGCAATCAGCCCCAGCATTTT
CASSSQTGSNQPQHF
>TRBV6-1|-|few|TRBJ2-7
TGTGCCAGCAGTCGGTCAGGACCCGCCTCCTACGAGCAGTACTTC
CASSRSGPASYEQYF
>TRBV24-1|TRBD1|few|TRBJ1-5
TGTGCCACCAGTGATGCGGGGACAGGGAGGCACCAGCCCCAGCATTTT
CATSDAGTGRHQPQHF
>TRBV28|TRBD1|-|TRBJ2-7
TGTGCCAGCAGTTTTCACAGGGGAACTCAAGCCTACGAGCAGTACTTC
CASSFHRGTQAYEQYF
>TRBV11-2|TRBD1|-|TRBJ1-2
TGTGCCAGCAGCTTGGGACAGGGGAACTATGGCTACACCTTC
CASSLGQGNYGYTF
>TRBV20-1|-|-|TRBJ2-5
TGCAGTGCTCCCCAGGCCGAAGACTGGAAAGAGACCCAGTACTTC
CSAPQAEDWKETQYF
>TRBV5-4|TRBD2|-|TRBJ2-5
TGTGCCAGCAGCCCCTTACCTGGAGCGGGAGTGAGAGAGACCCAGTACTTC
CASSPLPGAGVRETQYF
>TRBV12-3/TRBV12-4|-|-|TRBJ2-3
TGTGCCAGCAGCCAAACAGGGCAGGGACCAGATACGCAGTATTTT
CASSQTGQGPDTQYF
>TRBV30|-|-|TRBJ2-1
TGTGCCTGGAGTGTACTGGGGTATGAGCAGTTCTTC
CAWSVLGYEQFF
>TRBV12-2|-|large|TRBJ2-3
TGTGCAAGTCGCTTAGTGCACCCTCGGGCGCAGTATTTT
CASRLVHPRAQYF
>TRBV18|-|few|TRBJ1-5
TGTGCCAGCTCACCACTCGGGACTACCAATCAGCCCCAGCATTTT
CASSPLGTTNQPQHF
>TRBV20-1|TRBD2|once|TRBJ2-7
TGCAGTGCTAGAGACGGGGGGACTCACTACGAGCAGTACTTC
CSARDGGTHYEQYF
>TRBV5-1|-|-|TRBJ1-1
TGCGCCAGCAGCTTAGGCAGGGTTATCACTGAAGCTTTCTTT
CASSLGRVITEAFF